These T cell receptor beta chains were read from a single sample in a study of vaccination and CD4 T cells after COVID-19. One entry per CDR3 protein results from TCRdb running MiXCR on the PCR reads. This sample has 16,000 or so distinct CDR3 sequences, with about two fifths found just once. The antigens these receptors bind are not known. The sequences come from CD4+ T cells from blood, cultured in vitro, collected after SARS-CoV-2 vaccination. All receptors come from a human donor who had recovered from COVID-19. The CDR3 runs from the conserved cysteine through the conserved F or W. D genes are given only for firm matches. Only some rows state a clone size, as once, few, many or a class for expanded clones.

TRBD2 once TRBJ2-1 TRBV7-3 CASHYPGLAGPSSYNEQFF TGTGCCAGCCATTATCCGGGACTAGCGGGACCTAGCTCCTACAATGAGCAGTTCTTC
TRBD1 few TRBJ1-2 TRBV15 CATSRDLTGYYGYTF TGTGCCACCAGCAGGGACCTGACAGGGTACTATGGCTACACCTTC
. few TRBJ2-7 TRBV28 CASRQSGSYEQYF TGTGCCAGCAGACAGTCGGGCTCCTACGAGCAGTACTTC
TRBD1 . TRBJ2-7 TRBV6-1 CASRTGYHEQYF TGTGCCAGCAGGACAGGGTACCACGAGCAGTACTTC
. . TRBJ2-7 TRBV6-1 CASSEGRSYEQYF TGTGCCAGCAGTGAAGGCCGGTCCTACGAGCAGTACTTC
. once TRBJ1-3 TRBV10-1 CASSDEQASRNTIYF TGCGCCAGCAGTGATGAACAGGCCTCTAGAAACACCATATATTTT
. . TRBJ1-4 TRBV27 CASSSRGANEKLFF TGTGCCAGCAGCTCCCGGGGCGCTAATGAAAAACTGTTTTTT
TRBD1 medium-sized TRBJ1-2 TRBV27 CASSFYSGTGARGGGYTF TGTGCCAGCAGTTTTTACAGCGGGACAGGGGCCCGAGGGGGTGGCTACACCTTC
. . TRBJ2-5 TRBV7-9 CASCWGRETQYF TGTGCCAGCTGCTGGGGCAGGGAGACCCAGTACTTC
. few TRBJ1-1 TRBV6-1 CASSERENTEAFF TGTGCCAGCAGTGAAAGAGAGAACACTGAAGCTTTCTTT
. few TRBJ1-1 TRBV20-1 CSGDLRPNTEAFF TGCAGTGGAGATCTCAGACCCAACACTGAAGCTTTCTTT
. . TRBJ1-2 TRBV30 CAWSVSPPSGYTF TGTGCCTGGAGTGTATCCCCACCTTCAGGCTACACCTTC
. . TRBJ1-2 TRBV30 CAWSHKLRELYGYTF TGTGCCTGGAGTCATAAACTGAGGGAATTGTACGGCTACACCTTC
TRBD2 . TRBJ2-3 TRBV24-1 CATSDLPGLDTDTQYF TGTGCCACCAGTGATTTGCCGGGACTAGACACAGATACGCAGTATTTT
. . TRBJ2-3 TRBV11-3 CASSLGRREIDTDTQYF TGTGCCAGCAGTCTTGGGAGGAGGGAAATAGACACAGATACGCAGTATTTT
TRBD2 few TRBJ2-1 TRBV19 CASSIPIPRTSGGLYNEQFF TGTGCCAGTAGTATACCAATACCCCGGACTAGCGGGGGGCTTTACAATGAGCAGTTCTTC
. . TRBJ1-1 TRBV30 CAWMRDSTEAFF TGTGCCTGGATGCGAGACAGCACTGAAGCTTTCTTT
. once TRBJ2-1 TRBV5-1 CASSLGGGRLYNEQFF TGCGCCAGCAGCTTGGGGGGGGGGCGCTTATACAATGAGCAGTTCTTC
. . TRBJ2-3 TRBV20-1 CSASHQSGNIRTDTQYF TGCAGTGCTAGTCACCAATCCGGGAACATTCGCACAGATACGCAGTATTTT
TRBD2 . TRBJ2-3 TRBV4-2 CASSHSWSGLAGTSDTQYF TGTGCCAGCAGCCATTCATGGAGTGGGTTAGCGGGGACGTCGGATACGCAGTATTTT
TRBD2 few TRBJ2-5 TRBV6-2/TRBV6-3 CASSYSGVSSGRSHGETQYF TGTGCCAGCAGTTACTCCGGAGTCTCTAGCGGGAGGTCTCATGGCGAGACCCAGTACTTC
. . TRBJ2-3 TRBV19 CASSMGGLDTQYF TGTGCCAGTAGTATGGGGGGGCTAGATACGCAGTATTTT
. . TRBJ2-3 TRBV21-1 CASSKAPGLAGADTQYF TGTGCCAGCAGCAAAGCACCGGGACTAGCGGGAGCGGATACGCAGTATTTT
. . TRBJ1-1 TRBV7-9 CASSPGLSLLGEAFF TGTGCCAGCAGCCCCGGGCTTTCGCTTTTAGGTGAAGCTTTCTTT
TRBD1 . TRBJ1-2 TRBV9 CASSVAGQLYGYTF TGTGCCAGCAGCGTAGCGGGACAGCTCTATGGCTACACCTTC
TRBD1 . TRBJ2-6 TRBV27 CASSPDRAGANVLTF TGTGCCAGCAGTCCGGACAGGGCTGGGGCCAACGTCCTGACTTTC
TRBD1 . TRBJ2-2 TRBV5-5 CASSYRGEEPGELFF TGTGCCAGCAGCTACAGGGGGGAGGAACCCGGGGAGCTGTTTTTT
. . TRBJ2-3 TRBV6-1 CASSLVRTDTQYF TGTGCCAGCTCCCTTGTACGCACAGATACGCAGTATTTT
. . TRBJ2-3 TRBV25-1 CASTWGRSTDTQYF TGTGCCAGCACTTGGGGGAGGAGCACAGATACGCAGTATTTT
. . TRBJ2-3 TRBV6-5 CASSYSSFGATDTQYF TGTGCCAGCAGTTACTCTTCTTTCGGGGCCACAGATACGCAGTATTTT
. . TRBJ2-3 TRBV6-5 CASSYSRAEHNTDTQYF TGTGCCAGCAGTTACTCTCGAGCGGAACACAACACAGATACGCAGTATTTT
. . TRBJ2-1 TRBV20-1 CSASMGWSEQFF TGCAGTGCTAGCATGGGGTGGAGTGAGCAGTTCTTC
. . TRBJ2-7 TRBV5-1 CASSLYYAYEQYF TGCGCCAGCAGCTTGTACTACGCCTACGAGCAGTACTTC
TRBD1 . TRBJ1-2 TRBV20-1 CSARHRDSYGYTF TGCAGTGCTCGACACCGGGACAGCTATGGCTACACCTTC
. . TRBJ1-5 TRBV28 CASKVGHQPQHF TGTGCCAGCAAGGTTGGGCATCAGCCCCAGCATTTT
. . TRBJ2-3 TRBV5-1 CASSTIPLADTQYF TGCGCCAGCAGCACGATACCACTAGCAGATACGCAGTATTTT
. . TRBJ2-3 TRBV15 CATSKSTDTQYF TGTGCCACCAGCAAATCGACAGATACGCAGTATTTT
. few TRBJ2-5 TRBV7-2 CASSLGIASVKGETQYF TGTGCCAGCAGCTTAGGAATAGCCTCAGTTAAGGGAGAGACCCAGTACTTC
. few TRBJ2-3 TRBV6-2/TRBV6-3 CASSYRETDTQYF TGTGCCAGCAGTTACCGGGAGACAGATACGCAGTATTTT
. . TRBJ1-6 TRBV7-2 CASSSRDTFSSPLHF TGTGCCAGCAGCTCGCGGGACACCTTTTCTTCACCCCTCCACTTT
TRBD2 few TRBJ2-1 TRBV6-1 CASSLAGLRNEQFF TGTGCCAGCTCCCTAGCGGGCTTACGTAATGAGCAGTTCTTC
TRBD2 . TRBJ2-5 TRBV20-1 CSARSLAGHQETQYF TGCAGTGCTAGGTCCTTAGCGGGGCACCAAGAGACCCAGTACTTC
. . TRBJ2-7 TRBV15 CATSRDLGQSYEQYF TGTGCCACCAGCAGAGATCTGGGCCAGTCCTACGAGCAGTACTTC
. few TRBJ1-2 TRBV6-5 CASSYRGFIGGGGYTF TGTGCCAGCAGTTACCGCGGGTTCATTGGGGGAGGCGGCTACACCTTC